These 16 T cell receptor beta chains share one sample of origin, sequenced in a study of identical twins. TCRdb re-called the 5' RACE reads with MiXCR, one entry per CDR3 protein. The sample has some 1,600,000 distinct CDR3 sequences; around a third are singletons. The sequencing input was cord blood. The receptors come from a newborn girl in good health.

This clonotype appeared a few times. The CDR3 protein is CASRSSGRAYNEQFF. The DNA for the CDR3 is TGTGCCAGCAGGTCTAGCGGGAGGGCATACAATGAGCAGTTCTTC. V gene TRBV28 combines with J gene TRBJ2-1; 12 bases agree with TRBD2. This CDR3 is built from 15 residues. The germline V gene encodes CDR1 MDHEN and CDR2 SYDVKM. V was pared by 6 bases and J by 4 bases, with 4 bases of the junction left unmatched.

The CDR3 DNA follows: TGCAGTGCTAGGAGAGCGGGAGGGCCGGAAGATACGCAGTATTTT. This encodes CSARRAGGPEDTQYF. The rearrangement links TRBV20-1 to TRBJ2-3; 10 bases fit TRBD2. The length of the CDR3 is 15 residues. The germline gives CDR1 DFQATT, CDR2 SNEGSKA (reference sequence). The ends lost 3 bases at V and 5 bases at J; junction bases unmatched: 8.

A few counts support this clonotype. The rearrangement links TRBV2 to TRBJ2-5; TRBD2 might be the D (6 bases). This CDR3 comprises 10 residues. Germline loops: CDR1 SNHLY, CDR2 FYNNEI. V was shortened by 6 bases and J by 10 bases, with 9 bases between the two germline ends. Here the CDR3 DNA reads TGTGCCAGCAGGAGGGAGGACCAGTACTTC. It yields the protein CASRREDQYF.

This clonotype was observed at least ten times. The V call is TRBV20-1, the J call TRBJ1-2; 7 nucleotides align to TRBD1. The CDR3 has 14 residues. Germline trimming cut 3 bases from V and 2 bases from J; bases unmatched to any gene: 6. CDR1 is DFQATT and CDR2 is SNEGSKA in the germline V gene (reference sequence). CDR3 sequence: CSASPPTGNYGYTF. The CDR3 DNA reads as TGCAGTGCTAGCCCCCCGACAGGGAACTATGGCTACACCTTC.

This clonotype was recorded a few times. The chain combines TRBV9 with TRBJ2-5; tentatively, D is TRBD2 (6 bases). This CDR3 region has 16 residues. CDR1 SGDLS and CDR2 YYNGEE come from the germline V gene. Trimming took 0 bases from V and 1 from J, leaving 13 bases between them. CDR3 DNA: TGTGCCAGCAGCGTAGGGGTAGCGGCATTCCAAGAGACCCAGTACTTC. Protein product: CASSVGVAAFQETQYF.

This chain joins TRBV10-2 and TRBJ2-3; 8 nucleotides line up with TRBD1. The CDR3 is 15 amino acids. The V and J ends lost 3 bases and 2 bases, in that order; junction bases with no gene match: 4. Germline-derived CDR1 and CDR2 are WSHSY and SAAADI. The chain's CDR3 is CASSDWDRPTDTQYF. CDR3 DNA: TGCGCCAGCAGTGACTGGGACAGGCCCACAGATACGCAGTATTTT.

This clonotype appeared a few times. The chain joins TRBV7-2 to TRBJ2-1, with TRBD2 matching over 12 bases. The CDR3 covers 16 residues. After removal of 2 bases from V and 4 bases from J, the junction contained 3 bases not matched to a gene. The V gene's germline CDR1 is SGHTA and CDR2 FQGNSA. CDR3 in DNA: TGTGCCAGCAGCTTACAGGGACTAGCGGGTTACAATGAGCAGTTCTTC. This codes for CASSLQGLAGYNEQFF.

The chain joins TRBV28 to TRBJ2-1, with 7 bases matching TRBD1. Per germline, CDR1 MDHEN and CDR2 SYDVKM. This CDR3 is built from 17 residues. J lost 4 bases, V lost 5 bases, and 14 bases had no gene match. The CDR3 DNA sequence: TGTGCCAGCAGTAGACCTCGACAGGGAATGGGTTACAATGAGCAGTTCTTC. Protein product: CASSRPRQGMGYNEQFF.

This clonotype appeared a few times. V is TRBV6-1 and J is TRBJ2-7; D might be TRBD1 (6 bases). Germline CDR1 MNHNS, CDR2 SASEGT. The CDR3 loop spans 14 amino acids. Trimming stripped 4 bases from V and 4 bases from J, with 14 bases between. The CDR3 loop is CASSVYGQLYEQYF. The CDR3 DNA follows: TGTGCCAGCAGTGTCTACGGACAGCTATACGAGCAGTACTTC.

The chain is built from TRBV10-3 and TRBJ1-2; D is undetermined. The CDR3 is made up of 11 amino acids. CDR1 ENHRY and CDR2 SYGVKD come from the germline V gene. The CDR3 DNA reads TGTGTCGCGTTCCCTGGGGATGGCTACACCTTC. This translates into CVAFPGDGYTF.

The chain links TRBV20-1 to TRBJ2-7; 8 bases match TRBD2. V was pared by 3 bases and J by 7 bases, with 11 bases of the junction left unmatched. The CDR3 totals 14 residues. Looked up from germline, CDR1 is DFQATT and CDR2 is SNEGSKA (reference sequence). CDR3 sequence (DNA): TGCAGTGCTAGTTTACTAGCGGATTACAATGAGCAGTACTTC. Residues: CSASLLADYNEQYF.

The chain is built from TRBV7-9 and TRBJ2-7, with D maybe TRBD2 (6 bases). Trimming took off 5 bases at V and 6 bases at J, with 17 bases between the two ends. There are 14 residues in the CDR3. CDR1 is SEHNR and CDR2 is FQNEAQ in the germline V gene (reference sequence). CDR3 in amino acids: CASSQAGSTSEQYF. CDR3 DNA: TGTGCCAGCAGCCAAGCGGGCTCGACTAGCGAGCAGTACTTC.

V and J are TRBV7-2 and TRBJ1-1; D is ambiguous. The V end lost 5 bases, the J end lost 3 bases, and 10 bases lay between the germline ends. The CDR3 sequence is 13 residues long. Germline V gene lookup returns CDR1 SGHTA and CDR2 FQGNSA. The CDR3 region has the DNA TGTGCCAGCAGCCCCCCCCCGTACACTGAAGCTTTCTTT. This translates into CASSPPPYTEAFF.

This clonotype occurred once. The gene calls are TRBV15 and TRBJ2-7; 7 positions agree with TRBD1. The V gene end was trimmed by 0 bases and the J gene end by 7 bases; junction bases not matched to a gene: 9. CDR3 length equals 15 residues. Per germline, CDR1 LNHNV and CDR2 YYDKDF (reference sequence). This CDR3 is CATSRDWGQYNEQYF. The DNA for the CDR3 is TGTGCCACCAGCAGAGATTGGGGACAGTACAATGAGCAGTACTTC.

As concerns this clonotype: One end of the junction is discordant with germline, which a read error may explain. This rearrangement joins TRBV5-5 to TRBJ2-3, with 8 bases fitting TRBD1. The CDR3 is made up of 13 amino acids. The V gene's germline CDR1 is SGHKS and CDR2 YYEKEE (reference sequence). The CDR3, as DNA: TGTGCCAGCAGCGCAGGGGGCACAGATACGCGGTATTTT. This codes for CASSAGGTDTRYF. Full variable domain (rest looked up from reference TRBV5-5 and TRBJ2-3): DAGVTQSPTHLIKTRGQQVTLRCSPISGHKSVSWYQQVLGQGPQFIFQYYEKEERGRGNFPDRFSARQFPNYSSELNVNALLLGDSALYLCASSAGGTDTRYFGPGTRLTVL.

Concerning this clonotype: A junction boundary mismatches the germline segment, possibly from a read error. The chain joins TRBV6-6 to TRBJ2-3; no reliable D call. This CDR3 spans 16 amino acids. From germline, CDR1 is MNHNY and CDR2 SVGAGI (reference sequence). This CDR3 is CVSSYLRALGTDTQYF. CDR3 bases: TGTGTCAGCAGTTACCTCAGAGCGCTAGGCACAGATACGCAGTATTTT.